The sequence of this T cell receptor (beta chain) was determined in a study of beta chain features in type 1 diabetes. Looking at the study overall: The study found patients and healthy donors alike in age, gender and cell yields. Broader study findings: VDJ junctions in type 1 diabetes patients carried more deletions and fewer insertions. Within each of all four CD4+ subsets, Type 1 diabetes patients had TCRB CDR3s that were moderately but significantly shorter.

Of the isolated RNA, all was reverse transcribed, and so the sequenced material was expressed TCRB transcripts. Naive, central memory and regulatory T cell samples produced a mean of around 4 million reads. Repertoires were generated with immunoSEQ multiplex PCR, while TCRdb's copy carries only in-frame clones and drops some. The table records about 150,000 clones, about a tenth of them present only once. Details on this clone: Its specificity is unknown.

CDR1 is MRHNA and CDR2 is SNTAGT in the germline V gene. The CDR3 spans 14 residues. Between the trimmed V and J ends, which lost 6 bases and 9 bases, there was a span of 20 bases. The sequence derives from a man aged 30 to 45 with type 1 diabetes. The chain has TRBV6-4 and TRBJ1-1; TRBD1 is a possible D gene (5 bases). The sample taken for sequencing was central memory CD4+ T cells from blood. For the CDR3, the DNA is TGTGCCAGCAGACCAGGAGGGGAGGGATCGAAAGCTTTCTTT. This encodes CASRPGGEGSKAFF.